This T cell receptor (beta chain) was documented in a study of control samples from healthy donors and cancer patients. TCRdb keeps only in-frame clones here, not all; method: immunoSEQ multiplex PCR. This sample has 55,000 to 90,000 clones, with over 75% found just once. The CDR3 sequence is 13 residues long. The germline V gene has CDR1 SGHNT and CDR2 YYREEE (reference sequence). V lost 1 base to trimming and J lost 3 bases, with 8 bases between them. This chain links TRBV5-4 with TRBJ2-7; D is uncertain. Sample: blood. This clonotype was obtained from a man aged 45-60 years in good health. CDR3 residues: CASSLTPGYEQYF. CDR3 nucleotide sequence: TGTGCCAGCAGCTTGACTCCCGGCTACGAGCAGTACTTC.